This T cell receptor (beta chain) derives from a study of OX40 agonist ivuxolimab in advanced cancers. Profiled with immunoSEQ multiplex PCR; TCRdb holds only in-frame clones, not every one. The sample has 65,000 to 75,000 clones, approximately 90% seen once. Blood specimens came from baseline, cycle 4 day 1, and cycle 7 day 1. In the case of this clone: Its target is not known.

The V gene lost 2 bases and the J gene lost 3 bases, with 17 bases spanning the gap. The CDR3 totals 16 residues. The germline CDR1 and CDR2 sequences are KGHSH and LQKENI. Regarding the study as a whole: There were also nonresponders showing low normalized T-cell clonal expansion. On average, CD8+ T cells had more expanded clones than CD4+. Among the lowest levels of clonal expansion were found in partial responders at 0.1-3.0 mg/kg.

The chain is built from TRBV18 and TRBJ2-7; D possibly corresponds to TRBD1 (6 bases). The sample was CD4+ or CD8+ T cells sorted from blood, taken in a trial of the OX40 agonist ivuxolimab. The clonotype comes from an adult with an advanced solid tumor such as melanoma, head and neck, liver or kidney cancer. Here the CDR3 DNA reads TGTGCCAGCTCACCAAGTTCGCAGGGGCAGGGCTACGAGCAGTACTTC. This encodes CASSPSSQGQGYEQYF.